This TCR beta chain was captured by sequencing in a study of blood T cell repertoires in COVID-19. The sample holds a few counts of this clone. TCRdb's copy holds only in-frame clones and misses some; the assay was immunoSEQ multiplex PCR. This sample has hundreds of thousands of clones, with about 89% found just once. This CDR3 has 16 amino acids. Germline assignment: CDR1 SGHNT and CDR2 YYREEE (reference sequence). V was pared by 2 bases and J by 5 bases, with 20 bases between. Sequencing was done on a sample of peripheral blood. This sequence was found in a woman in her fifties or sixties with COVID-19, enrolled during active disease. This sequence joins TRBV5-4 and TRBJ2-7, with a possible D match to TRBD2 (6 bases). CDR3 protein: CASSFPGEGRSNEQYF. The DNA of the CDR3 is TGTGCCAGCAGCTTCCCCGGGGAAGGGAGGAGTAACGAGCAGTACTTC.